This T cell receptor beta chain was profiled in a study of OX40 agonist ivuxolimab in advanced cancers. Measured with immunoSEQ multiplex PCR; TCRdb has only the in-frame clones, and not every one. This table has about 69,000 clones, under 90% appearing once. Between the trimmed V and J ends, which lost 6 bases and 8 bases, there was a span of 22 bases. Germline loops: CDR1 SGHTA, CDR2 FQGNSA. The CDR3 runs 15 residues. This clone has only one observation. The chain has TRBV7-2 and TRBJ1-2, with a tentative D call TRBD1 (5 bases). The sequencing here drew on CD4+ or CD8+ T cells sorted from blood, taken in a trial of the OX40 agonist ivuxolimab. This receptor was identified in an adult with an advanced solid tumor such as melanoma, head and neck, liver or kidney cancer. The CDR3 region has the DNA TGTGCCAGCAGTCGCACCGGGACGGAAATACGGGGCTACACCTTC. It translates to CASSRTGTEIRGYTF.